This paragraph covers one T cell receptor beta chain sequence. Antigen: not known. The data are from a study of human T cells and chemical hapten exposure. Overall study: In the roughly 25-week study, patients were dosed weekly with diphenylcyclopropenone on the scalp throughout.

Points from the study as a whole: Alopecia was present in the donors, so their immune response may differ from healthy people's.

Indicated time point: patch test 1, 2 weeks after DPC sensitization. Sample treatment: therapeutic diphenylcyclopropenone sensitization with weekly scalp DPC. It was unfractionated whole blood from which total RNA was extracted. V lost 6 bases, J lost 5 bases, and 10 bases lay in between. CDR3 length: 13 amino acids. CDR1 and CDR2 from the germline V gene are MNHNS and SASEGT. TCRdb itself ran the RACE reads through MiXCR, one entry per CDR3 protein. The sample contains some 110,000 distinct CDR3 sequences, 9% to 14% of which appear only once. Specimen: whole blood, collected in connection with sensitization to the hapten diphenylcyclopropenone (DPC). This sequence joins TRBV6-1 and TRBJ1-4; TRBD1 might be the D (5 bases). This sequence was found in a woman aged 50 to 60 with alopecia areata. Some clones in this sample may be carry-over from other donors' samples. CDR3 sequence: CASRGRINEKLFF. DNA for the CDR3: TGTGCCAGCAGGGGACGGATCAATGAAAAACTGTTTTTT.